These T cell receptor beta chains were read from a single sample in a study of T cell repertoires in cytomegalovirus infection. TCRdb reprocessed the reads with MiXCR, giving one entry per CDR3 protein. The table has about a million distinct CDR3 sequences, approximately 31% seen once. These receptors lack a known antigen. Sample: cultured CD8+ T cells from PBMCs, taken from culture after CMV antigen stimulation. The receptors derive from a human donor in good health (CMV status not recorded). Some clones in this sample may be carry-over from other donors' samples. CDR3s include the opening cysteine and the closing phenylalanine or tryptophan. A D gene is named only where the DNA matches it firmly. Only some rows state a clone size, as once, few, many or a class for expanded clones.

J | V | D | size | CDR3 | DNA
TRBJ2-5 | TRBV28 | TRBD2 | few | CASSLRAGTSLRQETQYF | TGTGCCAGCAGTTTAAGAGCCGGGACTAGTCTACGTCAAGAGACCCAGTACTTC
TRBJ2-2 | TRBV12-3/TRBV12-4 | - | - | CASSFGSRELFF | TGTGCCAGCAGTTTCGGGTCCAGGGAGCTGTTTTTT
TRBJ1-6 | TRBV7-8 | - | many | CASSLVGDSHNSPLHF | TGTGCCAGCAGCTTAGTGGGTGACAGCCATAATTCACCCCTCCACTTT
TRBJ2-2 | TRBV7-6 | - | - | CASTLDTGTTGELFF | TGTGCCAGCACCTTGGATACAGGGACCACCGGGGAGCTGTTTTTT
TRBJ2-3 | TRBV6-6 | TRBD1 | few | CASSSTGTASTDTQYF | TGTGCCAGCAGTTCAACCGGGACAGCGAGCACAGATACGCAGTATTTT
TRBJ2-7 | TRBV7-6 | TRBD1 | many | CASSPGTGNYEQYF | TGTGCCAGCAGCCCCGGGACAGGGAACTACGAGCAGTACTTC
TRBJ1-2 | TRBV12-5 | - | - | CASGSTGYYGYTF | TGTGCTAGTGGCTCGACAGGATACTATGGCTACACCTTC
TRBJ1-4 | TRBV7-6 | - | few | CASNTGGANEKLFF | TGTGCCAGCAACACGGGGGGGGCTAATGAAAAACTGTTTTTT
TRBJ2-2 | TRBV6-2/TRBV6-3 | - | - | CASSPDQWELFF | TGTGCCAGCAGCCCGGACCAGTGGGAGCTGTTTTTT
TRBJ2-1 | TRBV7-9 | - | many | CASSLQGSNEQFF | TGTGCCAGCAGCTTACAGGGTTCCAATGAGCAGTTCTTC
TRBJ1-5 | TRBV7-2 | TRBD1 | few | CASSRQQRTGGHQPQHF | TGTGCCAGCAGCAGACAGCAACGGACAGGGGGGCATCAGCCCCAGCATTTT
TRBJ2-5 | TRBV5-1 | - | few | CASSSFREYQETQYF | TGCGCCAGCAGCTCTTTCCGGGAGTACCAAGAGACCCAGTACTTC
TRBJ2-3 | TRBV7-3 | TRBD2 | few | CASSLKRSGGVTDTQYF | TGTGCCAGCAGCTTAAAGCGGAGCGGGGGGGTTACAGATACGCAGTATTTT
TRBJ2-5 | TRBV19 | - | - | CASSIGQEETQYF | TGTGCCAGTAGTATCGGTCAGGAAGAGACCCAGTACTTC
TRBJ2-7 | TRBV7-2 | TRBD2 | many | CASRPVGGDAYEQYF | TGTGCCAGCAGGCCAGTGGGGGGGGACGCCTACGAGCAGTACTTC
TRBJ2-3 | TRBV7-8 | - | many | CASSPRPAGVTNTQYF | TGTGCCAGCAGCCCGCGGCCGGCGGGTGTGACAAATACGCAGTATTTT
TRBJ1-4 | TRBV6-5 | TRBD1 | - | CASSPGTGGPNEKLFF | TGTGCCAGCAGTCCCGGGACAGGGGGTCCTAATGAAAAACTGTTTTTT
TRBJ2-2 | TRBV4-3 | - | - | CASSHPSEGNTGELFF | TGCGCCAGCAGCCACCCCTCCGAGGGGAACACCGGGGAGCTGTTTTTT
TRBJ2-2 | TRBV7-9 | - | - | CAEGGIPKSTGELFF | TGTGCCGAAGGGGGGATCCCAAAGTCCACCGGGGAGCTGTTTTTT
TRBJ1-6 | TRBV28 | - | few | CASLMVGGRDSPLHF | TGTGCCAGCCTTATGGTCGGGGGTAGGGATTCACCCCTCCACTTT
TRBJ2-5 | TRBV29-1 | TRBD2 | - | CSVETLADPQETQYF | TGCAGCGTTGAAACCCTAGCGGATCCCCAAGAGACCCAGTACTTC
TRBJ1-1 | TRBV14 | - | - | CASSQARRDTEAFF | TGTGCCAGCAGCCAAGCTCGGAGGGACACTGAAGCTTTCTTT
TRBJ2-7 | TRBV6-1 | - | - | CASSEVTSANEQYF | TGTGCCAGCAGTGAGGTGACCTCCGCAAACGAGCAGTACTTC
TRBJ1-2 | TRBV13 | - | - | CASSQDGTYGYTF | TGTGCCAGCAGCCAGGACGGTACCTATGGCTACACCTTC
TRBJ2-1 | TRBV20-1 | TRBD1 | few | CSARERAYRGDGEQFF | TGCAGTGCTAGAGAGAGGGCATACAGGGGTGATGGTGAGCAGTTCTTC
TRBJ1-1 | TRBV5-8 | - | - | CASSFGNEGHAMNTEAFF | TGTGCCAGCAGCTTTGGAAACGAAGGTCACGCTATGAACACTGAAGCTTTCTTT
TRBJ2-2 | TRBV10-3 | TRBD2 | - | CAIEAVAGLANTGELFF | TGTGCCATCGAAGCGGTAGCGGGGCTGGCGAACACCGGGGAGCTGTTTTTT
TRBJ2-3 | TRBV11-2 | - | - | CASSLTAGATDTQYF | TGTGCCAGCAGCTTAACTGCGGGGGCCACAGATACGCAGTATTTT
TRBJ2-3 | TRBV29-1 | - | - | CSVDVKPDTQYF | TGCAGCGTTGATGTCAAACCAGATACGCAGTATTTT
TRBJ1-2 | TRBV7-2 | TRBD1 | few | CASSHGTGVGYTF | TGTGCCAGCAGCCACGGGACAGGGGTTGGCTACACCTTC
TRBJ2-7 | TRBV4-1 | - | few | CASSPASRNEQYF | TGCGCCAGCAGCCCTGCTTCGAGGAACGAGCAGTACTTC
TRBJ1-4 | TRBV19 | - | few | CASSPGATTNEKLFF | TGTGCCAGTAGTCCAGGGGCCACAACTAATGAAAAACTGTTTTTT
TRBJ2-7 | TRBV4-1 | - | few | CASSLRGISYEQYF | TGCGCCAGCAGCCTCCGGGGGATTTCCTACGAGCAGTACTTC
TRBJ1-4 | TRBV11-2 | TRBD1 | few | CASRKSGQGGEKLFF | TGTGCCAGCAGGAAGTCGGGACAGGGTGGGGAAAAACTGTTTTTT
TRBJ1-2 | TRBV12-3/TRBV12-4 | - | - | CASSLTAYYGYTF | TGTGCCAGCAGTTTAACAGCCTACTATGGCTACACCTTC
TRBJ1-1 | TRBV10-3 | - | few | CAISETGQMNTEAFF | TGTGCCATCAGTGAGACGGGACAAATGAACACTGAAGCTTTCTTT
TRBJ1-1 | TRBV7-3 | - | few | CASRHDRSAIVF | TGTGCCAGCAGACACGACAGGAGCGCGATCGTGTTT
TRBJ2-5 | TRBV7-3 | - | few | CASSLGTGVGETQYF | TGTGCCAGCAGCTTAGGGACGGGAGTCGGTGAGACCCAGTACTTC
TRBJ2-3 | TRBV28 | TRBD2 | few | CASSFPGLAGNADTQYF | TGTGCCAGCAGTTTTCCCGGACTAGCGGGGAACGCAGATACGCAGTATTTT
TRBJ1-2 | TRBV13 | - | - | CASFAGGGSGYTF | TGTGCCAGCTTCGCAGGAGGAGGAAGCGGCTACACCTTC
TRBJ2-7 | TRBV7-1 | - | - | CVSSSPGVFYEQYF | TGTGTCAGCAGCTCACCAGGGGTCTTCTACGAGCAGTACTTC